A selection of T cell receptor beta chains follows, all from one sample in a study of T-cell memory formation after mild COVID-19. TCRdb re-analysed the 5' RACE reads in MiXCR, keeping a single row per CDR3 protein. Of some 180,000 distinct CDR3 sequences listed, around 18% are singletons. Sequencing used PBMCs or a T cell subset sorted from them (not recorded which). These receptors came from a man between 18 and 29 years old who had mild COVID-19 (a few samples of this study predate the infection). Cell type and time point are not known. The CDR3 runs from the conserved cysteine through the conserved F or W. A D gene is named only where the DNA matches it firmly. Clone size is given for some rows only: seen once, a few or many times, or a class if the clone is expanded.

D	size	length	V	J	DNA	CDR3
TRBD1	few	14	TRBV30	TRBJ1-6	TGTGCCGGATCTCGACAGGGGGCGGGTTCACCCCTCCACTTT	CAGSRQGAGSPLHF
NA	NA	8	TRBV20-1	TRBJ1-2	TGCAGTGTGCCTGGCTACACCTTC	CSVPGYTF
NA	many	17	TRBV12-3/TRBV12-4	TRBJ2-1	TGTGCCAGCCGCCGAGGATCTCGGACGGAATCGTGGAATGAGCAGTTCTTC	CASRRGSRTESWNEQFF
NA	NA	12	TRBV10-3	TRBJ1-1	TGTGCCACTCGGGACGGGAACACTGAAGCTTTCTTT	CATRDGNTEAFF
NA	NA	10	TRBV29-1	TRBJ2-1	TGCAGCGCCTACTACAATGAGCAGTTCTTC	CSAYYNEQFF
NA	few	14	TRBV7-2	TRBJ1-2	TGTGCCAGCAGGATCCCCCTGGGTAACTATGGCTACACCTTC	CASRIPLGNYGYTF
NA	NA	11	TRBV12-3/TRBV12-4	TRBJ1-1	TGTGCCAGCAGTTTGGACCGCCGTACTTTCTTT	CASSLDRRTFF
NA	once	17	TRBV18	TRBJ1-5	TGTGCCAGCTCACCCCTGGGGGCCACGCAGTACAATCAGCCCCAGCATTTT	CASSPLGATQYNQPQHF
NA	NA	13	TRBV7-3	TRBJ1-1	TGTGCCAGCAGCTTACCAGACAACACTGAAGCTTTCTTT	CASSLPDNTEAFF
NA	few	19	TRBV9	TRBJ2-1	TGTGCCAGCAACCCCCTTCCTGGAGGGGGGGCGTACATCCCCGATGAGCAGTTCTTC	CASNPLPGGGAYIPDEQFF
NA	few	15	TRBV6-5	TRBJ2-3	TGTGCCAGCAGTTACTCGCAAGGTAGCACAGATACGCAGTATTTT	CASSYSQGSTDTQYF
NA	few	12	TRBV18	TRBJ1-1	TGTGCCAGCGGGCAGGGGAACACTGAAGCTTTCTTT	CASGQGNTEAFF
NA	few	12	TRBV5-1	TRBJ1-2	TGCGCCAGCAGCATCGCGGCTGGTGGCTACACCTTC	CASSIAAGGYTF
NA	few	12	TRBV20-1	TRBJ2-5	TGCAGTGCTAAGGTCCTCCAAGAGACCCAGTACTTC	CSAKVLQETQYF
TRBD1	many	15	TRBV5-1	TRBJ1-1	TGCGCCAGCAGCAGGGATGAGTCAGGGGGCACTGAAGCTTTCTTT	CASSRDESGGTEAFF
NA	few	13	TRBV29-1	TRBJ1-4	TGCAGCGTTGCGTCCAGCATAAGTGAAAAACTGTTTTTT	CSVASSISEKLFF
NA	NA	10	TRBV7-9	TRBJ1-1	TGTGCCAGCAGCGACCGACCGATCCTATTT	CASSDRPILF
NA	NA	12	TRBV29-1	TRBJ2-1	TGCAGCGTCCTTTGGACTGGGGATGAGCAGTTCTTC	CSVLWTGDEQFF
NA	few	13	TRBV9	TRBJ1-2	TGTGCCAGCAGCGTAAATGATAACTATGGCTACACCTTC	CASSVNDNYGYTF
NA	NA	14	TRBV3-2	TRBJ2-5	TGTGCCAGCAGCCAAGGGGCGACAGAAGAGACCCAGTACTTC	CASSQGATEETQYF
NA	NA	13	TRBV24-1	TRBJ2-2	TGTGCCACCAGTGATTTGGACACCGGGGAGCTGTTTTTT	CATSDLDTGELFF
NA	NA	13	TRBV4-1	TRBJ1-5	TGCGCCAGCAGCCGGGGTGTGAATCAGCCCCAGCATTTT	CASSRGVNQPQHF
TRBD1	many	18	TRBV7-8	TRBJ1-5	TGTGCCAGCAGCCCCGACAGGGGGACCAGATATAGCAATCAGCCCCAGCATTTT	CASSPDRGTRYSNQPQHF
NA	few	14	TRBV20-1	TRBJ1-4	TGCAGTGCTAGAGACTTCGGTACCGGAGAAAAACTGTTTTTT	CSARDFGTGEKLFF
NA	few	13	TRBV12-3/TRBV12-4	TRBJ1-2	TGTGCCAGCAGTTTCCAGGGATCCTATGGCTACACCTTC	CASSFQGSYGYTF
TRBD2	NA	15	TRBV12-3/TRBV12-4	TRBJ2-3	TGTGCCAGCAGTTGGACTAGCGGGGTAGTAGATACGCAGTATTTT	CASSWTSGVVDTQYF
TRBD1	few	15	TRBV5-1	TRBJ1-1	TGCGCCAGCAGTATCCAGGGGGCGGTGAACACTGAAGCTTTCTTT	CASSIQGAVNTEAFF
TRBD1	few	14	TRBV12-3/TRBV12-4	TRBJ1-1	TGTGCCAGCACCCGGACAGGGGCGGACGCTGAAGCTTTCTTT	CASTRTGADAEAFF
NA	few	17	TRBV15	TRBJ1-6	TGTGCCACCAGCCAGATCCCAACCAGGGTCGGGTATTCACCCCTCCACTTT	CATSQIPTRVGYSPLHF
NA	few	15	TRBV14	TRBJ2-4	TGTGCCAGCAGCCAAGGTGGTGGCAGGGGAAACATTCAGTACTTC	CASSQGGGRGNIQYF
NA	many	14	TRBV28	TRBJ2-2	TGTGCCAGCAGTTTAACGGGGAAAGAAAGGGAGCTGTTTTTT	CASSLTGKERELFF
NA	NA	14	TRBV9	TRBJ1-6	TGTGCCAGCAGCGTAGGACAGCTTAATTCACCCCTCCACTTT	CASSVGQLNSPLHF
TRBD1	few	15	TRBV20-1	TRBJ1-6	TGCAGTGCTAGACATCAGGGGGCCGGGGGTTCACCCCTCCACTTT	CSARHQGAGGSPLHF
TRBD2	few	16	TRBV15	TRBJ2-4	TGTGCCACCCCTGGCGGGGGACCCTTAGCCAAAAACATTCAGTACTTC	CATPGGGPLAKNIQYF
NA	few	16	TRBV6-5	TRBJ2-6	TGTGCCAGCAGTTACTTTTGGATCTCTGGGGCCAACGTCCTGACTTTC	CASSYFWISGANVLTF
TRBD1	NA	14	TRBV6-5	TRBJ2-5	TGTGCCAGCAGCCCAGGGGGTCCTCGGGTTACCCAGTACTTC	CASSPGGPRVTQYF
TRBD1	few	14	TRBV19	TRBJ1-2	TGTGCCAGTAGAGCCCCGGGACAGAACTATGGCTACACCTTC	CASRAPGQNYGYTF
NA	NA	15	TRBV3-1	TRBJ2-7	TGTGCCAGCAGCCGGAAACCCAGGGGTCCCTACGAGCAGTACTTC	CASSRKPRGPYEQYF
NA	few	14	TRBV12-3/TRBV12-4	TRBJ2-2	TGTGCCAGCACCCACTACGAGAACACCGGGGAGCTGTTTTTT	CASTHYENTGELFF
NA	once	15	TRBV4-3	TRBJ1-5	TGCGCCAGCAGCCAAGATTTTAACGGACGTCAGCCCCAGCATTTT	CASSQDFNGRQPQHF
NA	NA	13	TRBV24-1	TRBJ2-5	TGTGCCACCAGTAGTGGTCCGGCGGAGACCCAGTACTTC	CATSSGPAETQYF
TRBD1	NA	13	TRBV2	TRBJ2-3	TGTGCCACTACGACAGGGGGAACAGATACGCAGTATTTT	CATTTGGTDTQYF
NA	NA	14	TRBV6-2/TRBV6-3	TRBJ2-7	TGTGCCAGCAGTAACGTAGGGGCGGTTTACGAGCAGTACTTC	CASSNVGAVYEQYF
NA	many	12	TRBV5-1	TRBJ2-3	TGCGCCAGCAGCTTCAGGTCAGATACGCAGTATTTT	CASSFRSDTQYF
TRBD2	NA	15	TRBV5-1	TRBJ2-5	TGCGCCAGCAGCGTACAAGGGACTAGTGAAGAGACCCAGTACTTC	CASSVQGTSEETQYF
NA	NA	17	TRBV11-3	TRBJ2-5	TGTGCCAGCAGCTCGATGGCCGCTTCACCAGGTTGGAAGACCCAGTACTTC	CASSSMAASPGWKTQYF
TRBD1	NA	14	TRBV5-1	TRBJ2-5	TGCGCCAGCAGCTCGACAGGGTCAGGAGAGACCCAGTACTTC	CASSSTGSGETQYF
TRBD2	many	15	TRBV7-2	TRBJ2-5	TGTGCCAGCAGCTTAAGGGCGGGAGCCAAAGAGACCCAGTACTTC	CASSLRAGAKETQYF
TRBD1	NA	14	TRBV6-2/TRBV6-3	TRBJ1-1	TGTGCCAGCAGTACTACAGGGGTGAACACTGAAGCTTTCTTT	CASSTTGVNTEAFF
TRBD1	NA	16	TRBV3-1	TRBJ1-2	TGTGCCAGCAGCCAATACAGGACAGGGGGCAACTATGGCTACACCTTC	CASSQYRTGGNYGYTF
TRBD1	NA	17	TRBV7-9	TRBJ1-6	TGTGCCAGCAGCTTAGGAGACGCGGACAGGGGCAATTCACCCCTCCACTTT	CASSLGDADRGNSPLHF
TRBD2	NA	15	TRBV5-1	TRBJ2-5	TGCGCCAGCAGCTTGGAGTCGGGGGGGCACGTGACCCAGTACTTC	CASSLESGGHVTQYF
NA	many	14	TRBV20-1	TRBJ2-7	TGCAGTGCTAGTCTCCCGGGGTCTACCTACGAGCAGTACTTC	CSASLPGSTYEQYF
NA	NA	16	TRBV7-2	TRBJ2-4	TGTGCCAGCAGCTTAGGTGCGGGACTAGCCAAAAACATTCAGTACTTC	CASSLGAGLAKNIQYF
TRBD1	many	17	TRBV7-9	TRBJ1-1	TGTGCCAGCAGCCCCGGCCGGGACAGCATATCCCCCACTGAAGCTTTCTTT	CASSPGRDSISPTEAFF
NA	few	13	TRBV9	TRBJ1-1	TGTGCCAGCAGCGTACATGCGGGAACTGAAGCTTTCTTT	CASSVHAGTEAFF
NA	few	14	TRBV7-9	TRBJ1-4	TGTGCCATCTCAGACACACGTGGTGGAGAAAAACTGTTTTTT	CAISDTRGGEKLFF
NA	few	13	TRBV9	TRBJ1-1	TGTGCCAGCAGCGTAGGTCGGAACACTGAAGCTTTCTTT	CASSVGRNTEAFF
NA	NA	11	TRBV12-3/TRBV12-4	TRBJ2-1	TGTGCCAGCAGTTTCCTGGTAAGGGAGTTCTTC	CASSFLVREFF